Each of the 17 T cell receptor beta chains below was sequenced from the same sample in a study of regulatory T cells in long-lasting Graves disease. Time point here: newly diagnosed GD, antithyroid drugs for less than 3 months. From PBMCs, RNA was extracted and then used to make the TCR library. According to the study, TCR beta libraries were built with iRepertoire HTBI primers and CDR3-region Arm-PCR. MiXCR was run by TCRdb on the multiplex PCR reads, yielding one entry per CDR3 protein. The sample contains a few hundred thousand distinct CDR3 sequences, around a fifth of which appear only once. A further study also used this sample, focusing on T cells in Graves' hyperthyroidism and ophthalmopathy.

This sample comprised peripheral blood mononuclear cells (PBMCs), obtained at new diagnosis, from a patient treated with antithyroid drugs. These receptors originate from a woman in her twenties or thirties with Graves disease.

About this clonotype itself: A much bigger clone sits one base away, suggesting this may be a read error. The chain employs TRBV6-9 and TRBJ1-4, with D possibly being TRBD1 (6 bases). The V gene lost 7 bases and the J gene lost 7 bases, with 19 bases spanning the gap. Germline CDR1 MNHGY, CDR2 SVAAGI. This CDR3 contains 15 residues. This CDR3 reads CASTPGARETEKLFF. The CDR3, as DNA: TGTGCCAGCACCCCGGGGGCCAGGGAGACTGAAAAACTGTTTTTT.

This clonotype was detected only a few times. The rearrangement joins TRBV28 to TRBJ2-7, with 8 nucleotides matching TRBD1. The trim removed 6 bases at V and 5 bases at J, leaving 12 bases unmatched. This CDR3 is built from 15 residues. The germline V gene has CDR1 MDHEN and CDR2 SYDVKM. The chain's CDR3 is CASRNLQGARNEQYF. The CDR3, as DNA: TGTGCCAGCAGAAACCTCCAGGGGGCGAGGAACGAGCAGTACTTC.

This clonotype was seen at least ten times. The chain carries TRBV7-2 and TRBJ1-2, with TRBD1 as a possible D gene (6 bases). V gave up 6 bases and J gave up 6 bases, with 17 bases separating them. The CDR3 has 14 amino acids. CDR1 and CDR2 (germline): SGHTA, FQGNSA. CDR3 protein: CASRDGTAGDGYTF. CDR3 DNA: TGTGCCAGCAGGGATGGGACGGCAGGGGATGGCTACACCTTC.

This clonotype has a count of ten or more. The CDR3 protein is CASSSDRVNGELFF. The DNA for the CDR3 is TGTGCCAGCAGCTCCGACAGGGTCAACGGGGAGCTGTTTTTT. This sequence joins TRBV11-2 and TRBJ2-2, with 7 bases lining up with TRBD1. The length of the CDR3 is 14 residues. Germline V gene data show CDR1 as SGHAT and CDR2 as FQNNGV. Trimming cost V 4 bases and J 7 bases; bases outside gene matches: 6.

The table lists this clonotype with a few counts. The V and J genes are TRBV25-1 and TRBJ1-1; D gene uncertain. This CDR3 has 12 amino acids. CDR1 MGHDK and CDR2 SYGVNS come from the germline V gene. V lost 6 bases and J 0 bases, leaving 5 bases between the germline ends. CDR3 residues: CASRELNTEAFF. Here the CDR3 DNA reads TGTGCCAGCAGGGAGTTGAACACTGAAGCTTTCTTT.

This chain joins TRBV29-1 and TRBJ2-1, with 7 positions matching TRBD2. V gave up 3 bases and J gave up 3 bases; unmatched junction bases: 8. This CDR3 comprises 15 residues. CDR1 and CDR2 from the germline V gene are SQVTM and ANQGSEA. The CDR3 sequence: CSVDGVGLLYNEQFF. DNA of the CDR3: TGCAGCGTTGACGGAGTGGGACTACTCTACAATGAGCAGTTCTTC.

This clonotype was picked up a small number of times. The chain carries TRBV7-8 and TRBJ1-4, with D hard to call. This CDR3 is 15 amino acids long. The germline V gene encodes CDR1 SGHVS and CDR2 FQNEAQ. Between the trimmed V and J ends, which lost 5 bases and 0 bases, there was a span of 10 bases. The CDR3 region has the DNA TGTGCCAGCAGCCTGGGGTTTGCAACTAATGAAAAACTGTTTTTT. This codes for CASSLGFATNEKLFF. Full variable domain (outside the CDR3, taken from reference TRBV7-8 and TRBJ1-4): GAGVSQSPRYKVAKRGQDVALRCDPISGHVSLFWYQQALGQGPEFLTYFQNEAQLDKSGLPSDRFFAERPEGSVSTLKIQRTQQEDSAVYLCASSLGFATNEKLFFGSGTQLSVL.

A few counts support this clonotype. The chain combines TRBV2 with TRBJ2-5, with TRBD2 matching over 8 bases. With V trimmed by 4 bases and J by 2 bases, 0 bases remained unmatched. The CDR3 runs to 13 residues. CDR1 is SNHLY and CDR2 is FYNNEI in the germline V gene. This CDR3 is CASSGGGQETQYF. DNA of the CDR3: TGTGCCAGCAGTGGCGGGGGGCAAGAGACCCAGTACTTC.

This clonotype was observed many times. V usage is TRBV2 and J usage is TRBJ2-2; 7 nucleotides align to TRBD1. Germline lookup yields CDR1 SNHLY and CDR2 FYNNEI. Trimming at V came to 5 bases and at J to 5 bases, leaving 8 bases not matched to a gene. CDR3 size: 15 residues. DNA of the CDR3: TGTGCCAGCAGTATCGAGGGGGCAGAGACCGGGGAGCTGTTTTTT. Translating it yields CASSIEGAETGELFF.

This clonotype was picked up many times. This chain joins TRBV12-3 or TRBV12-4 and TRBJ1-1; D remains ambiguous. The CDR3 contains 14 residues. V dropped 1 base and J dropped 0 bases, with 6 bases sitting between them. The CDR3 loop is CASSLEGVNTEAFF. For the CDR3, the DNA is TGTGCCAGCAGTTTAGAGGGAGTGAACACTGAAGCTTTCTTT.

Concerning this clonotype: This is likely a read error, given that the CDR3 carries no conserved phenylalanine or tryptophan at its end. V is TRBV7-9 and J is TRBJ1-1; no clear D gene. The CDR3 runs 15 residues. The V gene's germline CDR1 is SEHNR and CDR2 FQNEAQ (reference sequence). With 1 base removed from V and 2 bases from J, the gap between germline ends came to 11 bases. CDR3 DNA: TGTGCCAGCAGCTTAGGCGGTAGGGATAACACTGAAGCTTTCCTT. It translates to CASSLGGRDNTEAFL.

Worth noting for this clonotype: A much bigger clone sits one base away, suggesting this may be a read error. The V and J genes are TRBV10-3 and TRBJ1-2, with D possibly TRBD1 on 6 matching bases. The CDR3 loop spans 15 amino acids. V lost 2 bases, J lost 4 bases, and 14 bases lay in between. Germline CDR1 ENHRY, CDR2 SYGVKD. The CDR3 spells CAISENRDGGYGYTF. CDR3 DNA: TGTGCCATCAGTGAGAACAGGGACGGTGGCTATGGCTACACCTTC.

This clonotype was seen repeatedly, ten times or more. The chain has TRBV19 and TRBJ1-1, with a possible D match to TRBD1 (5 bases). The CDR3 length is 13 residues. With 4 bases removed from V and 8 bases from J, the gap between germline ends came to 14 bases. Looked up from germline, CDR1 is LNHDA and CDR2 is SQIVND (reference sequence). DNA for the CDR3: TGTGCCAGTAGTACCGGACGGTGGGGGGAAGCTTTCTTT. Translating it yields CASSTGRWGEAFF.

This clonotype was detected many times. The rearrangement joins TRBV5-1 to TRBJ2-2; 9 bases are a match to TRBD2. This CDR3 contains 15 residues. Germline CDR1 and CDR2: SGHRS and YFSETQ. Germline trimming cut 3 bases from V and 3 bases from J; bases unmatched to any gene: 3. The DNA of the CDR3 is TGCGCCAGCAGCTGGGGACTAGCTGACACCGGGGAGCTGTTTTTT. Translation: CASSWGLADTGELFF.

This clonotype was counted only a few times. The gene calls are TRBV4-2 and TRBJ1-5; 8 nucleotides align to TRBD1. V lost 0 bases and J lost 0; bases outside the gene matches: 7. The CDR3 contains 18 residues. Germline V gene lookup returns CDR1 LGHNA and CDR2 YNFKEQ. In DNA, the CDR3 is TGTGCCAGCAGCCAAGATCGGGCAGGGGGCTATAGCAATCAGCCCCAGCATTTT. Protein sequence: CASSQDRAGGYSNQPQHF.

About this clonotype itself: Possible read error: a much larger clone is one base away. The CDR3 nucleotides are TGCGCCAGCAGCCAAGGGGGCATCGGTCGGCCCCAGCATTTT. Its protein product is CASSQGGIGRPQHF. This chain uses TRBV7-3 with TRBJ1-5; 7 positions match TRBD1. In germline, CDR1 is SGHTA, CDR2 FQGTGA. The CDR3 has 14 residues.

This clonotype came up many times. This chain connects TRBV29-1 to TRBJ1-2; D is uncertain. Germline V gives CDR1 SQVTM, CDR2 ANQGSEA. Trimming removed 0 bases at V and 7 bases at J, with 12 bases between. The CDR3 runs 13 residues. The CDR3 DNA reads TGCAGCGTTGAAGAGGGCCCGGCTGGTGGCTACACCTTC. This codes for CSVEEGPAGGYTF. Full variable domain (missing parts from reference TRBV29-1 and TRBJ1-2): SAVISQKPSRDICQRGTSLTIQCQVDSQVTMMFWYRQQPGQSLTLIATANQGSEATYESGFVIDKFPISRPNLTFSTLTVSNMSPEDSSIYLCSVEEGPAGGYTFGSGTRLTVV.